The 9 T cell receptor beta chains listed next were all sequenced from one sample in a study of naive and memory T cell subsets. General study points: Possibly reflecting memory cells re-expressing CD45RA, a few larger clonotypes occurred in naive repertoires, especially CD8.

Both TRBC1 and TRBC2 were covered by a beta constant-region primer of two equimolar oligonucleotides. The ligated cDNA underwent four PCR rounds using SP2 and nested alpha and beta constant-region primers. TCRdb called the UMI-ligation and nested PCR reads again in MiXCR, with one record for every CDR3 protein. Here the sample spans over 90,000 distinct CDR3 sequences, approximately 10% being singletons. These receptors have no known antigen. The sample comprised naive CD4+ T cells from blood. The receptors derive from a human donor in good health.

The chain recombines TRBV20-1 with TRBJ2-1; 10 bases line up with TRBD2. J gave up 3 bases and V 0 bases, and 11 bases lay outside the gene matches. From germline, CDR1 is DFQATT and CDR2 SNEGSKA (reference sequence). The CDR3 loop spans 18 amino acids. Here the CDR3 reads CSARDPSGREGRYNEQFF. CDR3 DNA sequence: TGCAGTGCTAGAGATCCTAGCGGGAGAGAGGGACGCTACAATGAGCAGTTCTTC.

A single count supports this clonotype. The V call is TRBV4-3, the J call TRBJ1-5; D might be TRBD1 (5 bases). Germline assignment: CDR1 LGHNA and CDR2 YSLEER. The CDR3 runs 15 residues. V was pared by 0 bases and J by 4 bases, with 10 bases between. In DNA form, the CDR3 reads TGCGCCAGCAGCCAAGAATCAAGGGGAAATCAGCCCCAGCATTTT. Encoded protein: CASSQESRGNQPQHF.

This clonotype came up a few times. This sequence joins TRBV6-1 and TRBJ2-2; no definite D call. This CDR3 spans 15 amino acids. Germline CDR1 MNHNS, CDR2 SASEGT. Trimming removed 5 bases at V and 0 bases at J, with 10 bases between. CDR3 residues: CASSRVPSNTGELFF. CDR3 DNA: TGTGCCAGCAGTAGAGTCCCCTCGAACACCGGGGAGCTGTTTTTT.

This clonotype came up a few times. The rearrangement joins TRBV12-3 or TRBV12-4 to TRBJ2-2, with a weak D call TRBD2 (6 bases). Trimming removed 6 bases from V and 4 bases from J, with 18 bases in between. CDR3 length: 16 amino acids. This CDR3 reads CASRPEAGPGTGELFF. The CDR3 DNA follows: TGTGCCAGCAGACCCGAGGCGGGGCCGGGCACCGGGGAGCTGTTTTTT.

V is TRBV7-3 and J is TRBJ1-2; maybe TRBD1 (6 bases). Germline V lookup: CDR1 SGHTA, CDR2 FQGTGA. The V gene lost 5 bases and the J gene lost 8 bases, with 15 bases spanning the gap. This CDR3 region has 13 residues. The CDR3 region has the DNA TGTGCCAGCAGCGACCGGACAGTCGGCGGCTACACCTTC. As protein: CASSDRTVGGYTF.

In this sample, this clonotype turned up a few times. This sequence joins TRBV18 and TRBJ1-4; D call uncertain. Germline values: CDR1 KGHSH, CDR2 LQKENI. CDR3 length: 13 amino acids. V lost 3 bases, J lost 8 bases, and 10 bases lay in between. CDR3: CASSPGYGEKLFF. CDR3 sequence (DNA): TGTGCCAGCTCACCGGGGTATGGGGAAAAACTGTTTTTT. The full variable domain, rest sourced from reference TRBV18 and TRBJ1-4, is NAGVMQNPRHLVRRRGQEARLRCSPMKGHSHVYWYRQLPEEGLKFMVYLQKENIIDESGMPKERFSAEFPKEGPSILRIQQVVRGDSAAYFCASSPGYGEKLFFGSGTQLSVL.

The genes are TRBV7-3 and TRBJ2-2; 10 nucleotides agree with TRBD2. The length of the CDR3 is 17 residues. V was clipped by 1 base and J by 1 base; unmatched bases: 3. Germline CDR1 reads SGHTA; CDR2 reads FQGTGA. The CDR3 loop is CASSLIASGGNTGELFF. CDR3 sequence (DNA): TGTGCCAGCAGCTTAATTGCTAGCGGGGGGAACACCGGGGAGCTGTTTTTT.

The chain recombines TRBV6-1 with TRBJ2-3; D is perhaps TRBD2 (6 bases). The CDR3 runs 16 residues. Trimming took off 3 bases at V and 8 bases at J, with 21 bases between the two ends. The germline V gene has CDR1 MNHNS and CDR2 SASEGT. CDR3 residues: CASSDIIGGQGGTQYF. CDR3 DNA: TGTGCCAGCAGTGACATTATCGGAGGGCAGGGAGGTACGCAGTATTTT.

The V call is TRBV20-1, the J call TRBJ2-3, with TRBD2 matching 9 bases. Germline loops: CDR1 DFQATT, CDR2 SNEGSKA (reference sequence). This CDR3 has 13 residues. Trimming removed 1 base from V and 8 bases from J; junction bases left unmatched: 4. The CDR3 coding sequence is TGCAGTGCTAGAGTAGCGGGGGTGGGTACGCAGTATTTT. This translates into CSARVAGVGTQYF.